This T cell receptor (beta chain) was captured by sequencing in a study of OX40 agonist ivuxolimab in advanced cancers. Study context: Three dose-escalation patients had partial responses: one with hepatocellular carcinoma and two with cutaneous melanoma.

Some clones are missing from TCRdb's copy, which holds only in-frame ones; the method was immunoSEQ multiplex PCR. Of around 80,000 clones listed, around 87% were seen once; the top ten hold less than 0.7%. On cycle 4 day 1 and cycle 7 day 1, as well as at baseline, blood was sampled. After removal of 4 bases from V and 5 bases from J, the junction contained 10 bases not matched to a gene. Germline-derived CDR1 and CDR2 are SGHRS and YFSETQ. The CDR3 spans 15 residues. The TCR was taken from an adult with an advanced solid tumor such as melanoma, head and neck, liver or kidney cancer. This chain connects TRBV5-1 to TRBJ1-2, with 8 bases aligning to TRBD1. Sequenced material: CD4+ or CD8+ T cells sorted from blood, taken in a trial of the OX40 agonist ivuxolimab. The DNA for the CDR3 is TGCGCCAGCAGCCTAAACCCGGGACAGGCATATGGCTACACCTTC. Protein sequence: CASSLNPGQAYGYTF.